This T cell receptor (beta chain) came from a study of graft-versus-host responses after intestinal transplantation. On the study more broadly: Multivisceral, liver-intestinal, or isolated intestinal transplants were received by the recipients. Every recipient underwent anti-thymocyte globulin induction, then tacrolimus and steroids for about three years. Study-level points and caveats: HvG clone declines early post-transplant were associated with peak circulating GvH levels. Recipient marrow harbored GvH clones, some of which surfaced first in ileum or blood.

In germline, CDR1 is SGHRS, CDR2 YFSETQ. V shed 3 bases and J 7 bases; nucleotides not matched to a gene: 14. The CDR3 sequence is 17 residues long. TCRdb keeps only in-frame clones here, not all; method: immunoSEQ multiplex PCR. This table holds more than 45,000 clones, approximately 89% found once. Points on this clone: Its matching antigen is unknown.

The rearrangement uses TRBV5-1 and TRBJ2-1, with TRBD2 identical over 9 bases. The sequences come from PBMCs, collected roughly 120 days after intestinal transplantation. The TCR originated in a human patient who received an intestinal transplant, so some T cells may come from the graft donor. CDR3 loop: CASSSIDLAGFFNEQFF. CDR3 bases: TGCGCCAGCAGCTCGATCGACCTAGCGGGATTTTTTAATGAGCAGTTCTTC.